One and the same sample provided the 17 T cell receptor beta chains below, sequenced in a study of persistence of HIV-infected CD4 T cells. Their recognized antigens are unknown. Sequencing used immunoSEQ version 4 in survey mode. This table comes from immunoSEQ multiplex PCR, and its TCRdb copy is limited to in-frame clones, with some not included. The sample comprises roughly 45,000 clones, roughly nine tenths of which are singletons, and around 0.92% rests with the top ten. Nonspecific anti-CD3/anti-CD28 bead stimulation represents the broad CD4+ T cell repertoire. CD4+ T cells upregulating both CD40 ligand and CD69 were sorted as responding cells. The sequencing here drew on CD4+ T cells sorted from PBMCs after approximately 20-hour stimulation, taken from a patient who received antiretroviral therapy. These receptors originate from an adult man with HIV who was CMV-seropositive.

The J gene is TRBJ2-4, the V gene TRBV5-6; 11 nucleotides align to TRBD1. Losses at the gene ends were 4 bases for V and 0 bases for J; bases not matched to a gene: 9. Germline CDR1 is SGHDT and CDR2 is YYEEEE. The CDR3 is made up of 18 amino acids. DNA for the CDR3: TGTGCCAGCAGCCGGGACAGGGGGTTTACCCTAGCCAAAAACATTCAGTACTTC. It specifies CASSRDRGFTLAKNIQYF.

The V gene is TRBV10-3, the J gene TRBJ1-1; perhaps TRBD1 as D (6 bases). The CDR3 covers 14 residues. The V end was cut by 4 bases, the J end by 3 bases, with 12 bases between. Germline V CDR1 and CDR2: ENHRY, SYGVKD. The CDR3: CAISGQGRDTEAFF. Here the CDR3 DNA reads TGTGCCATCAGTGGTCAGGGGAGGGACACTGAAGCTTTCTTT.

The V call is TRBV29-1, the J call TRBJ1-1; TRBD1 aligns across 8 bases. The germline CDR1 and CDR2 sequences are SQVTM and ANQGSEA. CDR3 length: 14 residues. V dropped 5 bases and J dropped 0; count of bases not matched to a gene: 5. The chain's CDR3 is CSVRNRGLNTEAFF. DNA of the CDR3: TGCAGCGTTCGTAACAGGGGGTTGAACACTGAAGCTTTCTTT.

The V call is TRBV4-1, the J call TRBJ1-2; D is ambiguous. This CDR3 has 15 residues. Germline V gives CDR1 MGHRA, CDR2 YSYEKL. Between the trimmed V and J ends, which lost 1 base and 3 bases, there was a span of 12 bases. The CDR3 protein is CASSQGGVGDYGYTF. CDR3 coding DNA: TGCGCCAGCAGCCAAGGCGGGGTCGGGGACTATGGCTACACCTTC.

The rearrangement uses TRBV19 and TRBJ1-4; tentative D call: TRBD1 (5 bases). Germline values: CDR1 LNHDA, CDR2 SQIVND (reference sequence). The CDR3 totals 15 residues. Trimming shortened V by 3 bases and J by 1 base, and 9 bases separated the two germline ends. This chain's CDR3 is CASSMERGTNEKLFF. The CDR3 DNA is TGTGCCAGTAGTATGGAAAGGGGAACTAATGAAAAACTGTTTTTT.

The V call is TRBV19, the J call TRBJ1-5; the D gene is possibly TRBD1 (5 bases). The ends were cut back, 9 bases at V and 3 bases at J, with 12 bases in the middle. The CDR3 length is 13 residues. Germline CDR1 and CDR2: LNHDA and SQIVND (reference sequence). The CDR3 is CASGTSHNQPQHF. The DNA of the CDR3 is TGTGCCAGCGGGACGTCCCACAATCAGCCCCAGCATTTT.

This clone has more than one count but fewer than ten. The V call is TRBV4-1, the J call TRBJ1-3; a possible D gene is TRBD1 (6 bases). V shed 0 bases and J shed 5 bases, with 11 bases lying between them. CDR3 size: 15 residues. CDR1 and CDR2 from the germline V gene are MGHRA and YSYEKL. DNA for the CDR3: TGCGCCAGCAGCCAAGATTCACAGGGCCGAAACACCATATATTTT. Its protein product is CASSQDSQGRNTIYF.

This clone was detected only a few times. The chain uses TRBV7-9 and TRBJ1-5; D gene unclear. V lost 10 bases, J lost 4 bases, and 11 bases lay in between. The germline CDR1 and CDR2 sequences are SEHNR and FQNEAQ (reference sequence). The CDR3 is made up of 12 amino acids. The CDR3 DNA reads TGTGCCACGAATGACGGGAATCAGCCCCAGCATTTT. Its translation is CATNDGNQPQHF. Supplemented by reference TRBV7-9 and TRBJ1-5, the full variable domain reads DTGVSQNPRHKITKRGQNVTFRCDPISEHNRLYWYRQTLGQGPEFLTYFQNEAQLEKSRLLSDRFSAERPKGSFSTLEIQRTEQGDSAMYLCATNDGNQPQHFGDGTRLSIL.

V gene TRBV28 combines with J gene TRBJ2-1; D might be TRBD2 (5 bases). Germline-derived CDR1 and CDR2 are MDHEN and SYDVKM. The CDR3 is 11 residues long. Trimming shortened V by 6 bases and J by 8 bases, and 8 bases separated the two germline ends. Here the CDR3 reads CASSRGDEQFF. In nucleotides, the CDR3 is TGTGCCAGCAGCCGGGGTGATGAGCAGTTCTTC.

V and J are TRBV4-1 and TRBJ1-5; D gene unclear. The CDR3 covers 15 residues. Trimming took 4 bases from V and 2 from J, leaving 12 bases between them. From germline, CDR1 is MGHRA and CDR2 YSYEKL. The chain's CDR3 is CASSLRQDGNQPQHF. Written as DNA, the CDR3 is TGCGCCAGCAGCCTCCGACAAGACGGCAATCAGCCCCAGCATTTT.

The chain uses TRBV27 and TRBJ1-4, with TRBD1 as a possible D gene (5 bases). The CDR3 length is 13 residues. The V end was cut by 5 bases, the J end by 5 bases, with 9 bases between. Germline V gene data show CDR1 as MNHEY and CDR2 as SMNVEV (reference sequence). The CDR3: CASSLRQNEKLFF. In DNA form, the CDR3 reads TGTGCCAGCAGTCTTCGACAGAATGAAAAACTGTTTTTT.

This chain uses TRBV6-5 with TRBJ1-1; 7 nucleotides align to TRBD1. Germline V gene sequence: CDR1 MNHEY, CDR2 SVGAGI. The CDR3 covers 15 residues. V trimming: 6 bases; J trimming: 1 base; junction bases outside the gene matches: 8. Here the CDR3 DNA reads TGTGCCAGCAGCGGTCAACAGGGGAGGAACACTGAAGCTTTCTTT. Protein sequence: CASSGQQGRNTEAFF.

The chain links TRBV19 to TRBJ1-1, with D possibly TRBD1 on 5 matching bases. Germline CDR1 and CDR2: LNHDA and SQIVND (reference sequence). This CDR3 spans 16 amino acids. V was clipped by 4 bases and J by 0 bases, with 15 bases between them. For the CDR3, the DNA is TGTGCCAGTAGTACTCAATCCGGGACGTTGAACACTGAAGCTTTCTTT. Translated, it gives CASSTQSGTLNTEAFF.

The V gene is TRBV15, the J gene TRBJ2-7; D unresolved. CDR3 length: 12 residues. The ends were cut back, 5 bases at V and 5 bases at J, with 10 bases in the middle. The V gene's germline CDR1 is LNHNV and CDR2 YYDKDF (reference sequence). For the CDR3, the DNA is TGTGCCACCAGCCGTATTAGGGACGAGCAGTACTTC. Protein product: CATSRIRDEQYF.

The chain recombines TRBV28 with TRBJ1-4; D is possibly TRBD1 (6 bases). V gave up 5 bases and J gave up 5 bases, with 15 bases separating them. There are 15 residues in the CDR3. Germline CDR1 MDHEN, CDR2 SYDVKM. The CDR3 region is CASSQPGAGNEKLFF. DNA of the CDR3: TGTGCCAGCAGTCAGCCAGGGGCCGGGAATGAAAAACTGTTTTTT.

The genes are TRBV3-1 (or the pseudogene TRBV3-2) and TRBJ2-7; D may be TRBD1 or TRBD2 (5 bases each). V was trimmed by 5 bases and J by 6 bases, leaving 14 bases between them. Germline CDR1 and CDR2: LGHDT and YNNKEL (reference sequence). The CDR3 spans 13 residues. The CDR3: CASSFTTRGEQYF. In DNA form, the CDR3 reads TGTGCCAGCAGCTTTACAACTAGGGGCGAGCAGTACTTC.

V is TRBV7-8 and J is TRBJ1-6; TRBD1 might be the D (5 bases). V was clipped by 2 bases and J by 8 bases, with 16 bases between them. CDR1 and CDR2 (germline): SGHVS, FQNEAQ. This CDR3 is built from 16 residues. The CDR3 bases are TGTGCCAGCAGCTTATATCGGGGCCCCGGCGATTCACCCCTCCACTTT. It encodes CASSLYRGPGDSPLHF.